What follows are 4 T cell receptor beta chains derived from one specimen sequenced in a study of shared clonotypes between healthy human individuals (dated by TCRdb to about 2020). Library preparation employed the immunoSEQ multiplex PCR assay. Imported from immuneACCESS, the table was reduced by TCRdb to in-frame sequences with V and J called. These copies leave out some clones; in studies compared against another copy, an unresolved V gene accounts for under half, and the cause of the remainder is not known. This sample gives some 2.4 million clones in total; 93% of them show up just once. Roughly 0.36% of the sample rests with the top ten. Sample: naive CD4+ T cells from PBMCs. This specimen's cell subset or site label, per the study, means: CD45RA+ positively selected. These TCRs come from a man younger than 30 in good health. Some clones in this sample may be carry-over from other donors' samples.

The CDR3 protein is CASSDFRRGLGQPQHF. The CDR3, as DNA: TGTGCCAGCAGTGATTTCCGCAGGGGGCTGGGTCAGCCCCAGCATTTT. The chain uses TRBV6-1 and TRBJ1-5, with 8 bases lining up with TRBD1. CDR1 is MNHNS and CDR2 is SASEGT in the germline V gene. V trimming: 3 bases; J trimming: 6 bases; junction bases outside the gene matches: 10. This CDR3 is 16 amino acids long.

The V and J genes are TRBV6-5 and TRBJ2-7; D is uncertain. Germline CDR1 reads MNHEY; CDR2 reads SVGAGI. The CDR3 extends over 12 amino acids. The V and J ends lost 5 bases and 2 bases respectively, with 7 bases between them. The CDR3 region has the DNA TGTGCCAGCAGTAGTACCACCTACGAGCAGTACTTC. Translating it yields CASSSTTYEQYF.

As regards this clone: This sample also contains other DNA sequences that code for the same CDR3. The V gene is TRBV9, the J gene TRBJ2-3; 7 bases align to TRBD2. The CDR3 length is 14 residues. Germline V gives CDR1 SGDLS, CDR2 YYNGEE. Germline trimming cut 2 bases from V and 1 base from J; bases unmatched to any gene: 1. In DNA form, the CDR3 reads TGTGCCAGCAGCGTTACTAGCGGCACAGATACGCAGTATTTT. Its translation is CASSVTSGTDTQYF.

This sequence joins TRBV7-8 and TRBJ2-2; perhaps TRBD2 as D (5 bases). V lost 1 base and J lost 7, with 16 bases in between. The CDR3 has 16 residues. CDR1 and CDR2 from the germline V gene are SGHVS and FQNEAQ. CDR3 DNA sequence: TGTGCCAGCAGCTTAGTGGGTGGAGGTCGTGGCGGGGAGCTGTTTTTT. Translation gives CASSLVGGGRGGELFF.